These 25 T cell receptor beta chains share one sample of origin, sequenced in a study of early T cells in non-severe SARS-CoV-2 infection. TCRdb analysed the 5' RACE reads with MiXCR anew, one entry per CDR3 protein. The table includes around 30,000 distinct CDR3 sequences, 6% to 7% detected once. The sequencing input was whole blood. The receptors derive from an adult who was a healthcare worker with PCR-confirmed SARS-CoV-2 infection or an uninfected control (not recorded which).

This rearrangement joins TRBV6-2 or TRBV6-3 to TRBJ2-2; a weak D match, TRBD2 (6 bases). Germline V gene sequence: CDR1 MNHEY, CDR2 SVGEGT. The CDR3 is 15 amino acids. V was clipped by 3 bases and J by 5 bases, with 13 bases between them. CDR3 DNA: TGTGCCAGCAGTTATATCCCGGGAGAAACCGGGGAGCTGTTTTTT. It is translated as CASSYIPGETGELFF.

This clonotype was seen a few times. The genes are TRBV5-5 and TRBJ1-2; 10 bases are shared with TRBD1. The germline CDR1 and CDR2 sequences are SGHKS and YYEKEE (reference sequence). The CDR3 is 16 amino acids. Germline trimming cut 5 bases from V and 3 bases from J; bases unmatched to any gene: 10. CDR3 protein: CASRATLTGGDYGYTF. The CDR3 DNA reads TGTGCCAGCAGAGCCACCCTGACAGGGGGCGACTATGGCTACACCTTC.

The gene calls are TRBV7-9 and TRBJ2-7; TRBD2 agrees at 10 bases. The germline V gene encodes CDR1 SEHNR and CDR2 FQNEAQ (reference sequence). The length of the CDR3 is 13 residues. V shed 4 bases, J shed 6 bases, and the junction held 3 bases outside the gene matches. The CDR3 DNA reads TGTGCCAGCAGCTATACTAGCGGGGCCGAGCAGTACTTC. Protein: CASSYTSGAEQYF. Full variable domain (outside the CDR3, taken from reference TRBV7-9 and TRBJ2-7): DTGVSQNPRHKITKRGQNVTFRCDPISEHNRLYWYRQTLGQGPEFLTYFQNEAQLEKSRLLSDRFSAERPKGSFSTLEIQRTEQGDSAMYLCASSYTSGAEQYFGPGTRLTVT.

This clonotype was detected many times. This sequence joins TRBV27 and TRBJ2-7; D gene uncertain. The V gene lost 0 bases and the J gene lost 3 bases, with 6 bases spanning the gap. Germline V lookup: CDR1 MNHEY, CDR2 SMNVEV (reference sequence). The CDR3 runs to 13 residues. CDR3 amino acids: CASSLSGFYEQYF. The CDR3, as DNA: TGTGCCAGCAGTTTATCCGGGTTCTACGAGCAGTACTTC.

The table lists this clonotype with many counts. The chain links TRBV5-4 to TRBJ1-6, with D unclear. The CDR3 extends over 13 amino acids. The V end was cut by 1 base, the J end by 14 bases, with 13 bases between. Germline CDR1 is SGHNT and CDR2 is YYREEE (reference sequence). CDR3 region: CASSLKRDGALHF. CDR3 in DNA: TGTGCCAGCAGCTTGAAGAGAGACGGGGCCCTCCACTTT.

This clonotype was seen at least ten times. The chain uses TRBV29-1 and TRBJ2-5; D call uncertain. The germline V and J ends were trimmed by 0 bases and 2 bases, with 7 bases remaining between them. Germline values: CDR1 SQVTM, CDR2 ANQGSEA. The CDR3 contains 13 residues. The CDR3 DNA reads TGCAGCGTTGAAGATCACGGGCAAGAGACCCAGTACTTC. This translates into CSVEDHGQETQYF. The complete variable domain, with remaining parts taken from reference TRBV29-1 and TRBJ2-5, reads SAVISQKPSRDICQRGTSLTIQCQVDSQVTMMFWYRQQPGQSLTLIATANQGSEATYESGFVIDKFPISRPNLTFSTLTVSNMSPEDSSIYLCSVEDHGQETQYFGPGTRLLVL.

CDR3 region: CASSSAVGKRDEQYF. Written as DNA, the CDR3 is TGCGCCAGCAGTTCCGCCGTGGGGAAGAGGGACGAGCAGTACTTC. The chain couples TRBV5-1 to TRBJ2-7; D might be TRBD2 (5 bases). CDR3 length: 15 amino acids. Trimming pared 5 bases from V and 5 bases from J, leaving 20 bases between. CDR1 and CDR2 from the germline V gene are SGHRS and YFSETQ. The full variable domain, rest sourced from reference TRBV5-1 and TRBJ2-7, is KAGVTQTPRYLIKTRGQQVTLSCSPISGHRSVSWYQQTPGQGLQFLFEYFSETQRNKGNFPGRFSGRQFSNSRSEMNVSTLELGDSALYLCASSSAVGKRDEQYFGPGTRLTVT.

This clonotype was observed many times. This sequence joins TRBV7-9 and TRBJ1-3; TRBD1 might be the D (5 bases). This CDR3 has 15 residues. Per the germline V gene, CDR1 is SEHNR and CDR2 is FQNEAQ (reference sequence). V shed 1 base and J shed 0 bases, with 7 bases lying between them. The CDR3 sequence is CASSLGQISGNTIYF. The CDR3 region has the DNA TGTGCCAGCAGCTTAGGACAGATCTCTGGAAACACCATATATTTT.

This clonotype was recorded at least ten times. The genes are TRBV5-1 and TRBJ1-6, with TRBD1 matching 9 bases. The germline gives CDR1 SGHRS, CDR2 YFSETQ. The CDR3 runs 14 residues. The V segment lost 6 bases and the J segment 7 bases; nucleotides outside the gene matches: 5. CDR3 bases: TGCGCCAGCAACTTAGGACAGGGGAATTCACCCCTCCACTTT. Translated: CASNLGQGNSPLHF. Combining the CDR3 with reference TRBV5-1 and TRBJ1-6 gives the whole variable domain KAGVTQTPRYLIKTRGQQVTLSCSPISGHRSVSWYQQTPGQGLQFLFEYFSETQRNKGNFPGRFSGRQFSNSRSEMNVSTLELGDSALYLCASNLGQGNSPLHFGNGTRLTVT.

The J gene is TRBJ2-7, the V gene TRBV27; no clear D. CDR1 and CDR2 (germline): MNHEY, SMNVEV (reference sequence). The V gene lost 5 bases and the J gene lost 3 bases, with 14 bases spanning the gap. This CDR3 is built from 14 residues. CDR3 DNA sequence: TGTGCCAGCAGTCTCTCCTTGGGCTACTACGAGCAGTACTTC. Translating gives CASSLSLGYYEQYF.

In this sample, this clonotype turned up many times. This chain uses TRBV28 with TRBJ2-7; D is uncertain. CDR1 and CDR2 (germline): MDHEN, SYDVKM. The CDR3 loop spans 11 amino acids. V was clipped by 5 bases and J by 2 bases, with 4 bases between them. The CDR3 protein is CASSVTYEQYF. The CDR3 region has the DNA TGTGCCAGCAGTGTCACCTACGAGCAGTACTTC.

This clonotype has just a few counts. V usage is TRBV5-8 and J usage is TRBJ2-2, with 9 bases identical to TRBD1. Per the germline V gene, CDR1 is SGHTS and CDR2 is YDEGEE. The ends lost 1 base at V and 4 bases at J; junction bases unmatched: 5. The CDR3 is made up of 16 amino acids. CDR3 in DNA: TGTGCCAGCAGCTTGTTGGGACAGGGACTCACCGGGGAGCTGTTTTTT. Translation gives CASSLLGQGLTGELFF.

This clonotype was counted once. A much larger clone lies a single base off, so this may be a read error. This is likely a read error, given that the CDR3 carries no conserved phenylalanine or tryptophan at its end. This chain uses TRBV3-1 with TRBJ1-1; D may be TRBD1 (6 bases). CDR3 size: 15 residues. Germline V lookup: CDR1 LGHDT, CDR2 YNNKEL (reference sequence). V dropped 0 bases and J dropped 4 bases, with 12 bases sitting between them. CDR3 DNA sequence: TGTGCCAGCAGCCAAGATTGGGGGGGGCGCACTGAAGCTTTCCTT. The encoded protein is CASSQDWGGRTEAFL.

This clonotype was detected ten times or more. This chain uses TRBV12-3 or TRBV12-4 with TRBJ1-5; TRBD1 matches at 7 bases. The CDR3 contains 14 residues. The trim removed 4 bases at V and 2 bases at J, leaving 2 bases unmatched. DNA of the CDR3: TGTGCCAGCAGTTCAGGACAGGGCAATCAGCCCCAGCATTTT. Its translation: CASSSGQGNQPQHF.

This clonotype has a count of ten or more. The chain joins TRBV4-3 to TRBJ2-3; 10 nucleotides agree with TRBD2. There are 15 residues in the CDR3. Trimming removed 5 bases from V and 5 bases from J; junction bases left unmatched: 7. Germline CDR1 and CDR2: LGHNA and YSLEER. The CDR3 reads CASSSLAGGGDTQYF. As DNA, the CDR3 is TGCGCCAGCAGCTCCTTAGCGGGGGGAGGAGATACGCAGTATTTT.

This clonotype was observed a handful of times. The CDR3 bases are TGTGCCAGCATCCCGACGGTGTCAGACTACAATGAGCAGTTCTTC. It is translated as CASIPTVSDYNEQFF. This chain links TRBV5-6 with TRBJ2-1, with D uncertain. The V gene lost 6 bases and the J gene lost 3 bases, with 16 bases spanning the gap. This CDR3 region has 15 residues. Germline V gene data show CDR1 as SGHDT and CDR2 as YYEEEE. The full variable domain, with the rest looked up from reference TRBV5-6 and TRBJ2-1, is DAGVTQSPTHLIKTRGQQVTLRCSPKSGHDTVSWYQQALGQGPQFIFQYYEEEERQRGNFPDRFSGHQFPNYSSELNVNALLLGDSALYLCASIPTVSDYNEQFFGPGTRLTVL.

This clonotype has ten or more counts. This rearrangement joins TRBV29-1 to TRBJ2-5; D is perhaps TRBD2 (6 bases). The CDR3 is 13 amino acids. Germline assignment: CDR1 SQVTM and CDR2 ANQGSEA. V gave up 3 bases and J gave up 4 bases, with 12 bases separating them. The CDR3 is CSVEGDSAETQYF. CDR3 DNA sequence: TGCAGCGTTGAGGGGGACTCCGCAGAGACCCAGTACTTC.

In this sample, this clonotype turned up a few times. The chain carries TRBV29-1 and TRBJ2-5; D may be TRBD1 (6 bases). CDR3 length: 14 amino acids. Deletions cut 4 bases from V and 5 bases from J, with 17 bases between. Germline loops: CDR1 SQVTM, CDR2 ANQGSEA. The CDR3 DNA reads as TGCAGCGTTGCGCCGGCAGGGGTCTCGGAGACCCAGTACTTC. Protein sequence: CSVAPAGVSETQYF.

Details on this clonotype: One end of the junction does not line up with germline, which may come from a read error. The V call is TRBV12-3 or TRBV12-4, the J call TRBJ1-6, with 8 bases fitting TRBD1. The length of the CDR3 is 16 residues. In DNA, the CDR3 is TGTGTCAGCAATGACAGGGGAAGCTCCTATAATTCACCCCTCCACTTT. Translated: CVSNDRGSSYNSPLHF.

The table lists this clonotype with many counts. The V gene is TRBV6-2 or TRBV6-3, the J gene TRBJ1-2; D possibly corresponds to TRBD1 (5 bases). The V and J ends lost 5 bases and 4 bases respectively, with 23 bases between them. In germline, CDR1 is MNHEY, CDR2 SVGEGT. The CDR3 runs to 17 residues. CDR3: CASSPNRDSRRLYGYTF. The CDR3 DNA follows: TGTGCCAGCAGTCCCAATCGAGACAGTCGCAGACTCTATGGCTACACCTTC.

The V call is TRBV9, the J call TRBJ1-2; D possibly corresponds to TRBD1 (6 bases). Germline V gives CDR1 SGDLS, CDR2 YYNGEE. V was clipped by 5 bases and J by 2 bases, with 10 bases between them. The CDR3 runs to 13 residues. The CDR3 nucleotides are TGTGCCAGCAGGTCGGACAGAAACTATGGCTACACCTTC. This translates into CASRSDRNYGYTF.

This clonotype was detected many times. The chain is built from TRBV6-4 and TRBJ2-5; the D call may be TRBD1 or TRBD2 (6 bases each). This CDR3 spans 14 amino acids. Germline-derived CDR1 and CDR2 are MRHNA and SNTAGT. Trimming shortened V by 6 bases and J by 7 bases, and 18 bases separated the two germline ends. The CDR3 DNA reads as TGTGCCAGCAGCGCGGTCCCGGGGGCGGGGACCCAGTACTTC. It encodes CASSAVPGAGTQYF.

In this sample, this clonotype turned up a few times. The rearrangement links TRBV4-1 to TRBJ1-1; tentative D call: TRBD1 (5 bases). This CDR3 comprises 16 residues. V lost 0 bases and J lost 3, with 14 bases in between. Germline CDR1 and CDR2: MGHRA and YSYEKL. The CDR3 coding sequence is TGCGCCAGCAGCCAAGATTGGCGGGGAGGGGACACTGAAGCTTTCTTT. It is translated as CASSQDWRGGDTEAFF.

This clonotype was counted many times. The CDR3 reads CASTSGGGVYEQFF. In DNA, the CDR3 is TGTGCCAGCACCTCAGGAGGGGGTGTATATGAGCAGTTCTTC. The chain uses TRBV7-2 and TRBJ2-1; D might be TRBD1 or TRBD2, each matching 6 bases. The germline V and J ends were trimmed by 7 bases and 8 bases, with 18 bases remaining between them. The CDR3 runs 14 residues. Germline CDR1 is SGHTA and CDR2 is FQGNSA.

J is TRBJ2-2 and V is TRBV12-3 or TRBV12-4; the D is unclear. The ends were cut back, 6 bases at V and 2 bases at J, with 13 bases in the middle. The CDR3 runs 15 residues. The CDR3 protein is CASSPPSVNTGELFF. The CDR3, as DNA: TGTGCCAGCAGCCCTCCATCAGTTAACACCGGGGAGCTGTTTTTT.